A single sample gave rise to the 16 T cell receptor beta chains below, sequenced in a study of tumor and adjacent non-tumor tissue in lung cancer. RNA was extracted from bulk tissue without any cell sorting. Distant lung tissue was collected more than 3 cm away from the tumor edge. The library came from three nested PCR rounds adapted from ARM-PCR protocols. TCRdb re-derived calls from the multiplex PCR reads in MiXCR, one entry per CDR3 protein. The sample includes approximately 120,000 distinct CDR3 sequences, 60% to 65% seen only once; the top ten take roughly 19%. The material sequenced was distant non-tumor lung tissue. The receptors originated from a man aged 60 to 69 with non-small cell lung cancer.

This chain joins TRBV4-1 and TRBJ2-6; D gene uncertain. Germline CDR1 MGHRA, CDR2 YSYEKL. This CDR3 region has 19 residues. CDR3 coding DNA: TGCACCACCAGCCAAGATCTTGGGCCAGCTTTTTCTGGGGCCAACGTCCTGACTTTC. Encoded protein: CTTSQDLGPAFSGANVLTF.

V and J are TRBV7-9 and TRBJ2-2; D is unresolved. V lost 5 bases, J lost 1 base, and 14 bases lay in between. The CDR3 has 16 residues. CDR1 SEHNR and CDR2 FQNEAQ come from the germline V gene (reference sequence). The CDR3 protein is CASSVQANLNTGELFF. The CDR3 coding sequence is TGTGCCAGCAGCGTCCAGGCGAACCTGAACACCGGGGAGCTGTTTTTT. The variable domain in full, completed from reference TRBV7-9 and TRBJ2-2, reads DTGVSQNPRHKITKRGQNVTFRCDPISEHNRLYWYRQTLGQGPEFLTYFQNEAQLEKSRLLSDRFSAERPKGSFSTLEIQRTEQGDSAMYLCASSVQANLNTGELFFGEGSRLTVL.

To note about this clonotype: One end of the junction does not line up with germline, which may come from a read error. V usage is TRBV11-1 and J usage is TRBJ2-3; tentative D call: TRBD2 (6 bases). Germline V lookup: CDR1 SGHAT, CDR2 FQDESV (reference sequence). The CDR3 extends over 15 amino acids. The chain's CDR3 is CASSGGAGKTDTQYF. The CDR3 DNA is TGTGCTAGCAGCGGCGGGGCAGGCAAAACAGATACGCAGTATTTT.

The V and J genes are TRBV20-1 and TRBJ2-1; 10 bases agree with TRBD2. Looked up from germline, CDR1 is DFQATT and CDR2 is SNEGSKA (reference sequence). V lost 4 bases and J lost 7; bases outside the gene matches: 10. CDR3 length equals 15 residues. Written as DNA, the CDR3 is TGCAGTGCTAACCAAGCGGGAGGGCCGGATAATGAGCAGTTCTTC. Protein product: CSANQAGGPDNEQFF.

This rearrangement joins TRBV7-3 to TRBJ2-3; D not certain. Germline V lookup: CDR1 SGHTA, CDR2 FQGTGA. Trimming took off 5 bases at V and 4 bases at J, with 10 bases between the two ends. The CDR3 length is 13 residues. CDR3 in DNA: TGTGCCAGCAGCGCGGTGGCGGCAGATACGCAGTATTTT. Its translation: CASSAVAADTQYF.

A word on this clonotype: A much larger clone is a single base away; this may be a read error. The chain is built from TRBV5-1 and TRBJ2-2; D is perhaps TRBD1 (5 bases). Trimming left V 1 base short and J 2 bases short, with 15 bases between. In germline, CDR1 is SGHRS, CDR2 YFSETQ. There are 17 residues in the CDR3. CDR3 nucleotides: TGCGCCAGCAGCTTGAAGTCAGGGCTGAAAAACACCGGGGAGCTGTTTTTT. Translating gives CASSLKSGLKNTGELFF.

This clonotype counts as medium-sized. CDR3 in DNA: TGCGCCAGCAACCCATCTGCTGCGGGGCAAGAGACCCAGTACTTC. It is translated as CASNPSAAGQETQYF. The genes are TRBV5-1 and TRBJ2-5; a possible D gene is TRBD2 (6 bases). There are 15 residues in the CDR3. CDR1 and CDR2 (germline): SGHRS, YFSETQ. V was trimmed by 6 bases and J by 2 bases, leaving 17 bases between them.

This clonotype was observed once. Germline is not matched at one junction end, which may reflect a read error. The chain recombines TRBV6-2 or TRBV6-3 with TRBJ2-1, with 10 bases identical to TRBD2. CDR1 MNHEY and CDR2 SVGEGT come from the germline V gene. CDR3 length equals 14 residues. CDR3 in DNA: TGTGACAGCAGTCCCACTAGCGGGACCAATGAGCAGATCTTC. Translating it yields CDSSPTSGTNEQIF.

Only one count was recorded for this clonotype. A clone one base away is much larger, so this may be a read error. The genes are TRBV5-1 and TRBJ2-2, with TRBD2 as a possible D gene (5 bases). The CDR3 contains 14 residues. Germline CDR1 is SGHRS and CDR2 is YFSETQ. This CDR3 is CASRREPNTGEMFF. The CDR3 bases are TGCGCCAGCAGGAGAGAACCGAACACCGGGGAGATGTTTTTT.

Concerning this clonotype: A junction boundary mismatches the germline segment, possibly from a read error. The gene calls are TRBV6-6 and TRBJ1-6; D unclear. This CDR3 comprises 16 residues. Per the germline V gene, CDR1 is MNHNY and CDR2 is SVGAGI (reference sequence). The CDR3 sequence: CTSSYSRGSYNSPLHF. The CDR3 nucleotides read TGTACCAGCAGTTACTCCAGAGGCTCCTATAATTCACCCCTCCACTTT.

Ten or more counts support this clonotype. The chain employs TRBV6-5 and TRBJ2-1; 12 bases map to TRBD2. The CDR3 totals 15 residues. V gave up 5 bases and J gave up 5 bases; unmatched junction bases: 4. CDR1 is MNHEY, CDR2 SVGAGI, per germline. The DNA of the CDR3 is TGTGCCAGCAGTCCGGGACTAGCGGGTAACAATGAGCAGTTCTTC. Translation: CASSPGLAGNNEQFF.

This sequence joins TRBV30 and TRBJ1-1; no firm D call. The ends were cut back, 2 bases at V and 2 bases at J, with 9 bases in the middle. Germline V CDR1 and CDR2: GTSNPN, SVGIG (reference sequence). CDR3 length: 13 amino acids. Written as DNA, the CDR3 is TGTGCCTGGAGTTCGGTGTCTAACACTGAAGCTTTCTTT. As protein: CAWSSVSNTEAFF.

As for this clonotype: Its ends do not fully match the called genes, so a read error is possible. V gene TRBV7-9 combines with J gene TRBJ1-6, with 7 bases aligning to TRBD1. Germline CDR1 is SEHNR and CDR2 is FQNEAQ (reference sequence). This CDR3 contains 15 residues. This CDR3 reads CASSKETGMNSPLHF. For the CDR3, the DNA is TGTGCCAGCAGCAAGGAGACAGGGATGAATTCACCCCTCCATTTT.

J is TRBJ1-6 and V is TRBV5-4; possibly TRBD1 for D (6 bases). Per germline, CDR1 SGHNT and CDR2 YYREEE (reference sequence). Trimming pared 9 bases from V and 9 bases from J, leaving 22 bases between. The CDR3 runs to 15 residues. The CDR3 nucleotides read TGTGCCAACAACTTGGGGCAGGGGAGTCGTTCACCCCTCCACTTT. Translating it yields CANNLGQGSRSPLHF.

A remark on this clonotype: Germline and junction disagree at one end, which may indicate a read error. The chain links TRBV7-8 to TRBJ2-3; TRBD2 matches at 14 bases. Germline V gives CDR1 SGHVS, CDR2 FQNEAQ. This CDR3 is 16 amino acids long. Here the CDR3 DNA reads TGTACCAGCAGCTCGGGACTAGCGGGAGTAACAGATACGAAGTATTTT. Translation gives CTSSSGLAGVTDTKYF.

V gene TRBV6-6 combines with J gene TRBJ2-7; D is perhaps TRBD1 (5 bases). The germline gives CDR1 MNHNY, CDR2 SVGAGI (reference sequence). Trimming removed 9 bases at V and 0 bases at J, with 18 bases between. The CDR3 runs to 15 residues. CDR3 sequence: CASSQGDQLSYEQYF. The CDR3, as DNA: TGTGCCAGTAGTCAGGGTGATCAGCTCTCCTACGAGCAGTACTTC.